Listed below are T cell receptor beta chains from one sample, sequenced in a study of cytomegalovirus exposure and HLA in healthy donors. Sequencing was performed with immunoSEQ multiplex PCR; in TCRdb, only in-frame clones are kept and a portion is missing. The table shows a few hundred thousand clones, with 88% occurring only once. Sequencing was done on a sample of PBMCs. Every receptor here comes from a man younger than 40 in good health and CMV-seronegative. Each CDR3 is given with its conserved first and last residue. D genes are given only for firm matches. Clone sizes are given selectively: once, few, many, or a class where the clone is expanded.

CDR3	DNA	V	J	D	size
CASSAQHREGETQYF	TGTGCCAGCAGCGCCCAGCACAGGGAGGGAGAGACCCAGTACTTC	TRBV9	TRBJ2-5	NA	NA
CASSQGLAGGLNTQYF	TGCGCCAGCAGCCAAGGACTAGCGGGGGGGCTTAATACGCAGTATTTT	TRBV4-1	TRBJ2-3	TRBD2	NA
CASSPRGGGKEKLFF	TGTGCCAGCAGCCCAAGAGGGGGCGGAAAGGAAAAACTGTTTTTT	TRBV7-6	TRBJ1-4	TRBD1	NA
CASSPPGSTEAFF	TGTGCCAGCAGCCCCCCAGGGTCCACTGAAGCTTTCTTT	TRBV7-9	TRBJ1-1	NA	NA
CSVEKGQGHYGYTF	TGCAGCGTTGAGAAGGGACAGGGACACTATGGCTACACCTTC	TRBV29-1	TRBJ1-2	TRBD1	NA
CASSHRVNTDTQYF	TGCGCCAGCAGCCACAGGGTTAACACAGATACGCAGTATTTT	TRBV5-1	TRBJ2-3	NA	NA
CASSPPEEKLFF	TGCGCCAGCAGCCCCCCGGAGGAAAAACTGTTTTTT	TRBV4-1	TRBJ1-4	NA	NA
CASRLAGTDTQYF	TGTGCCAGCAGACTAGCGGGAACAGATACGCAGTATTTT	TRBV5-6	TRBJ2-3	TRBD2	NA
CASSRGQERSDTQYF	TGTGCCAGCAGCCGAGGACAGGAGAGGTCAGATACGCAGTATTTT	TRBV7-9	TRBJ2-3	TRBD1	once
CASTASGQGKYGYTF	TGTGCCAGCACCGCTTCCGGGCAGGGAAAATATGGCTACACCTTC	TRBV5-4	TRBJ1-2	NA	NA
CASSPAVTSGGITDTQYF	TGTGCCAGCTCACCAGCTGTAACTAGCGGGGGGATCACAGATACGCAGTATTTT	TRBV18	TRBJ2-3	TRBD2	NA
CASSSKGGSETQYF	TGTGCCAGCAGCTCAAAAGGGGGATCGGAGACCCAGTACTTC	TRBV7-7	TRBJ2-5	NA	once
CASSVEGLAGGNTLDEQYF	TGTGCCAGCAGCGTAGAAGGACTAGCGGGGGGGAATACACTCGACGAGCAGTACTTC	TRBV9	TRBJ2-7	TRBD2	NA
CASSEMRQTLIGNTIYF	TGTGCCAGCAGTGAAATGAGGCAGACCTTAATTGGAAACACCATATATTTT	TRBV6-1	TRBJ1-3	NA	NA
CASSLPDRGHGYTF	TGTGCCAGCAGTTTGCCGGACAGGGGCCATGGCTACACCTTC	TRBV6-5	TRBJ1-2	TRBD1	NA
CASSAGSEAFF	TGTGCCAGCAGCGCGGGATCTGAAGCTTTCTTT	TRBV13	TRBJ1-1	NA	few
CASIQGGLGYNEQFF	TGTGCCAGCATCCAGGGGGGACTAGGCTACAATGAGCAGTTCTTC	TRBV6-1	TRBJ2-1	NA	NA
CASSSRVSYEQYF	TGTGCCAGCAGCTCCAGGGTTTCCTACGAGCAGTACTTC	TRBV7-9	TRBJ2-7	NA	NA
CASSELGQGAIEQYF	TGTGCCAGCAGTGAATTAGGACAGGGGGCTATCGAGCAGTACTTC	TRBV6-1	TRBJ2-7	TRBD1	NA
CASTKDRVNTEAFF	TGTGCCAGCACCAAGGACAGGGTGAACACTGAAGCTTTCTTT	TRBV6-5	TRBJ1-1	TRBD1	NA
CASSKTGGKVGQFF	TGTGCCAGCAGCAAGACCGGGGGGAAGGTGGGGCAGTTCTTC	TRBV11-2	TRBJ2-1	TRBD2	many
CSARGAGGPPF	TGCAGTGCTAGGGGGGCGGGGGGCCCGCCTTTT	TRBV20-1	TRBJ2-3	TRBD2	NA
CASSLTPFQYGYTF	TGTGCCAGCAGTTTAACCCCGTTCCAGTATGGCTACACCTTC	TRBV27	TRBJ1-2	NA	NA
CASSIRTGKGSPLHF	TGTGCCAGTAGTATCAGGACAGGGAAAGGTTCACCCCTCCACTTT	TRBV19	TRBJ1-6	TRBD1	NA
CASSYPSSGGLSSYNEQFF	TGTGCCAGCAGTTATCCCTCTAGCGGGGGGCTGAGCTCCTACAATGAGCAGTTCTTC	TRBV27	TRBJ2-1	TRBD2	NA
CASSTRQGNEKLFF	TGTGCCAGTAGTACGCGACAGGGAAATGAAAAACTGTTTTTT	TRBV19	TRBJ1-4	TRBD1	once
CASRIPGEYGYTF	TGTGCCAGTAGGATACCAGGGGAATATGGCTACACCTTC	TRBV19	TRBJ1-2	NA	NA
CASSETVNTEAFF	TGTGCCAGCAGCGAGACAGTGAACACTGAAGCTTTCTTT	TRBV7-9	TRBJ1-1	NA	NA
CASRTGSSYNEQFF	TGTGCCAGCAGAACAGGGAGCTCCTACAATGAGCAGTTCTTC	TRBV27	TRBJ2-1	NA	NA
CASSLIAAYEQYF	TGTGCCAGCAGCCTGATTGCGGCCTACGAGCAGTACTTC	TRBV27	TRBJ2-7	NA	NA
CASSPDYTGGGQPQHF	TGTGCCAGCAGTCCCGACTATACAGGGGGAGGTCAGCCCCAGCATTTT	TRBV27	TRBJ1-5	TRBD1	few
CASSLVGRDYGYTF	TGTGCCAGCAGCTTGGTCGGCAGGGACTATGGCTACACCTTC	TRBV5-4	TRBJ1-2	NA	few
CASSSYRGIAEAFF	TGTGCCAGCAGTAGTTACAGGGGGATCGCTGAAGCTTTCTTT	TRBV6-5	TRBJ1-1	TRBD1	NA
CASSPGALYGYTF	TGTGCCAGCAGCCCCGGAGCCCTCTATGGCTACACCTTC	TRBV7-6	TRBJ1-2	NA	NA
CASSPEVSGNTIYF	TGTGCCAGCAGTCCCGAGGTCTCTGGAAACACCATATATTTT	TRBV2	TRBJ1-3	NA	NA
CASSLRFGGSGANVLTF	TGTGCCAGCAGCTTGAGGTTCGGGGGATCTGGGGCCAACGTCCTGACTTTC	TRBV5-6	TRBJ2-6	NA	NA
CATSGGGSSYEQYF	TGTGCCACCAGCGGGGGGGGGAGCTCCTACGAGCAGTACTTC	TRBV15	TRBJ2-7	TRBD2	NA
CASSRTSGGREQYF	TGTGCCAGCAGCAGGACTAGCGGGGGACGCGAGCAGTACTTC	TRBV6-5	TRBJ2-7	TRBD2	NA
CASSVGGTGGQGEAFF	TGTGCCAGCAGCGTAGGTGGGACAGGGGGTCAGGGTGAAGCTTTCTTT	TRBV9	TRBJ1-1	TRBD1	once
CASSLSRGLETQYF	TGTGCCAGCAGCCTCTCCAGGGGGCTGGAGACCCAGTACTTC	TRBV6-5	TRBJ2-5	TRBD1	NA
CASSFKLQGQRETQYF	TGTGCCAGCAGCTTTAAATTACAGGGGCAACGAGAGACCCAGTACTTC	TRBV7-6	TRBJ2-5	TRBD1	NA
CASSYLKSETQYF	TGTGCCAGCAGCTACCTGAAAAGCGAGACCCAGTACTTC	TRBV6-5	TRBJ2-5	NA	NA
CASTLGGGSSYEQYF	TGTGCCAGCACCCTTGGCGGGGGGAGCTCCTACGAGCAGTACTTC	TRBV6-6	TRBJ2-7	TRBD2	NA
CASSRRENQPQHF	TGTGCCAGCAGTAGACGGGAGAATCAGCCCCAGCATTTT	TRBV27	TRBJ1-5	NA	few
CASSYTQTGGEQYF	TGTGCCAGCAGTTATACTCAGACAGGGGGCGAGCAGTACTTC	TRBV6-5	TRBJ2-7	TRBD1	once
CASRSGQGVRNTEAFF	TGTGCCAGCAGATCGGGACAGGGGGTTAGGAACACTGAAGCTTTCTTT	TRBV7-2	TRBJ1-1	TRBD1	NA
CASSKGQGPTEAFF	TGTGCCAGCAGTAAAGGACAGGGTCCCACTGAAGCTTTCTTT	TRBV6-1	TRBJ1-1	TRBD1	NA
CASRLEQGATYEQYF	TGTGCCAGCAGGCTAGAACAGGGGGCTACCTACGAGCAGTACTTC	TRBV5-4	TRBJ2-7	TRBD1	NA
CAWSVKGQGNQPQHF	TGTGCCTGGAGTGTAAAGGGACAGGGCAATCAGCCCCAGCATTTT	TRBV30	TRBJ1-5	TRBD1	NA
CASSLDGSSYEQYF	TGCGCCAGCAGCTTGGACGGGAGCTCCTACGAGCAGTACTTC	TRBV5-1	TRBJ2-7	NA	few
CASSIGMLAGANVLTF	TGTGCCAGTAGTATAGGAATGCTAGCTGGGGCCAACGTCCTGACTTTC	TRBV19	TRBJ2-6	NA	NA
CASSLDGGASTDTQYF	TGCGCCAGCAGCTTGGATGGGGGGGCGAGCACAGATACGCAGTATTTT	TRBV5-1	TRBJ2-3	NA	NA
CASSVRDRAVNYNSPLHF	TGTGCCAGCAGTGTACGGGACAGGGCAGTTAATTATAATTCACCCCTCCACTTT	TRBV6-1	TRBJ1-6	TRBD1	NA
CASSLSDRAAYEQYF	TGTGCCAGCAGCTTATCCGACAGGGCCGCCTACGAGCAGTACTTC	TRBV11-2	TRBJ2-7	TRBD1	NA